The text below deals with one T cell receptor (beta chain). The clone's antigen remains unknown. Base qualities are not recorded, but no much larger clone differs from it by a single base. This record belongs to a study of T cell responses to AZD1222 COVID-19 vaccine listed by TCRdb under 2021. Some background on the complete study: TCR sequencing was performed for approximately 240 trial participants, of whom about 200 were given two doses of AZD1222 and about 25 were given two doses of MenACWY control vaccine. Trial participants were enrolled into age subgroups of 18-55, 56-69 and 70-plus years, which contained about 150, 28 and 57 TCR-sequenced participants, respectively.

Cut back by 7 bases and 2 bases, the V and J ends lie 17 bases apart. The CDR3 sequence holds 15 residues, the cysteine and phenylalanine included. Of all the DNA, just the CDR3 is kept, 45 bases in frame from base 1. CDR1 and CDR2 are read off the germline V gene as SNHLY and FYNNEI. The CDR3 regions of human TCRbeta chains were analyzed by immunosequencing. The original methods were these. TCRs in the repertoires were matched against a reference library of SARS-CoV-2-specific TCRs that had been generated with the MIRA antigen-specificity platform. Breadth was defined as the fraction of unique TCRs that were SARS-CoV-2-associated, and depth was defined as the fraction of total T cells that were SARS-CoV-2-associated. Using the MIRA data, every spike-specific TCR was mapped to the spike region that the TCR reacted to and assigned to either a CD4 or a CD8 class. Log10-transformed breadth and depth values were compared by one-way ANOVA with Sidak's multiple comparisons tests. TCRdb stores this immuneACCESS table with in-frame sequences only. Part of the clones is absent; in the studies checked, under half of the shortfall reflects unresolved V genes, and no reason is known for the rest. V and J calls plus clone size are reproduced from that table; the DNA served to infer D and trimming. This sample holds about 130,000 clones; 75% to 85% were observed only once. Around 8.3% of the sample goes to the ten largest clones.

The sample's time point label is to be understood as: about 28 days (+/-7) after the second vaccine dose. The label giving this sample's treatment or condition can be read as: meningococcal conjugate vaccine given as trial control. The vaccinee samples were drawn from two UK trials, COV001 and COV002, one of which was a single-blind randomized controlled phase 2/3 trial testing AZD1222 (ChAdOx1 nCoV-19) in healthy adults. Trial participant PBMC samples were collected at day 0 and day 28 after the second dose for TCRbeta chain sequencing. What the authors observed across the whole study: Because no samples from the day 14 peak response were available, repertoires could be characterized only after the peak T cell response. The 56-69-year group was small, and its depth increase did not reach significance, likely because of low power. Participants were mostly white British, with more females than males. The authors suggested clonal diversity may have been underestimated. Only five to seven AZD1222 recipients were SARS-CoV-2 seropositive at baseline, limiting conclusions about previously exposed vaccinees. Vaccine-associated CD4 TCRs spanned the whole spike protein, with dominant responses in regions 160-218 and 743-854. Reportedly, almost half of the unique spike-specific TCRs recognized epitopes lying outside the regions that are mutated in the B.1.351 and B.1.1.7 variants. A significant rise in spike-specific TCR breadth and depth was observed after two AZD1222 doses relative to day 0 and relative to MenACWY recipients.

The material was peripheral blood, obtained 28 days after the second dose of the MenACWY control vaccine. The TCR originated in an adult who received the MenACWY meningococcal vaccine as a control. Rearrangement joined TRBV2 to TRBJ2-5; the best D guess is TRBD1, with 5 bases matching. The CDR3 protein: CASTPRTSGQETQYF. At the DNA level, the sequence is TGTGCCAGCACCCCCCGGACAAGTGGGCAAGAGACCCAGTACTTC.